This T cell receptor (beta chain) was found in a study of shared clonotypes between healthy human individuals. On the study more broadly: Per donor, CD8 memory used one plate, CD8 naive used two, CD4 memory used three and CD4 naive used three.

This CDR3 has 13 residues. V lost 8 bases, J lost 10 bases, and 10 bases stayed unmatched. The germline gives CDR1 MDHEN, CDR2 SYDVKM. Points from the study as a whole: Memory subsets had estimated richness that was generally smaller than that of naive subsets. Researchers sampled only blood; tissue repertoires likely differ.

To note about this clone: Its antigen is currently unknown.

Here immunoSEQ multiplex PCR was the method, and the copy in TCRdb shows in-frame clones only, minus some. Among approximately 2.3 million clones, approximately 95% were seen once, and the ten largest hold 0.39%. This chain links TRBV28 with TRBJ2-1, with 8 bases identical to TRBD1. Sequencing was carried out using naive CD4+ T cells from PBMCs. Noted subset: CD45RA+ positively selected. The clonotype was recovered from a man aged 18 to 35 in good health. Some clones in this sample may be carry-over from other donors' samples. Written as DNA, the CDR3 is TGTGCCAGCCGTCGGGCAGGGGGCCGCGAGCAGTTCTTC. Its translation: CASRRAGGREQFF.